This TCR beta chain was identified during a study of CD8 T cells in ankylosing spondylitis. Details on this clonotype: Its antigen is as yet unknown.

Molecular-barcoded quantitative 5'-RACE produced these TCR beta libraries. TCRdb reanalysed the 5' RACE reads using MiXCR and keeps one entry per CDR3 protein. This table has about 340,000 distinct CDR3 sequences, approximately 14% appearing once. Trimming cost V 3 bases and J 1 base, with 3 bases left between them. The CDR3 sequence is 12 residues long. Germline V CDR1 and CDR2: MGHDK, SYGVNS. Findings and caveats of the study: Researchers report that disease-linked clones proved CD8+ and relatively rare in peripheral blood. Reactive arthritis synovial fluid and blood previously showed some of these motif variants. In ankylosing spondylitis blood, a motif of fewer than 10 highly homologous TCR beta variants appeared characteristic.

This sequence joins TRBV25-1 and TRBJ2-5; D not resolved. Sequenced input: blood, either unsorted or a sorted T cell fraction (not recorded which). The TCR sequence derives from a male donor with ankylosing spondylitis or in good health (not recorded which). The CDR3 DNA sequence: TGTGCCAGCAGTGAGGGCCAAGAGACCCAGTACTTC. Amino acids: CASSEGQETQYF.